Shown below are 3 T cell receptor beta chains from a single sample sequenced in a study of vaccination effects on CD4 cells after COVID-19 (dated by TCRdb to between 2021 and 2024). The antigens for these receptors are not known. Preparation of the library involved the immunoSEQ multiplex PCR assay. Imported from immuneACCESS, the table was reduced by TCRdb to in-frame sequences with V and J called. These copies leave out some clones; in studies compared against another copy, an unresolved V gene accounts for under half, and the cause of the remainder is not known. For this sample the table gives 35,000 to 55,000 clones, of which around 80% were detected only once. The biggest ten clones account for 10% to 13% of the sample. In the ViraFEST assay, PBMC were stimulated with viral peptide pools, and antigen-specific CD4+ T cell clonotypes were then identified by expansion using TCR sequencing. After approximately eleven days of culture, CD4+ T cells were isolated with the EasySep CD4+ T cell isolation kit. Negative nucleocapsid antibody results before and after vaccination confirmed that the healthy vaccine recipients had no prior SARS-CoV-2 infection.

This specimen consisted of CD4+ T cells from PBMCs cultured with SARS-CoV-2 spike peptides, obtained before COVID-19 vaccination. The cell subset or site tag for this specimen amounts to: SARS-CoV-2 spike overlapping peptide pool stimulation. These receptors were collected from a human donor who received a COVID-19 vaccine.

The genes are TRBV24-1 and TRBJ2-5, with D tentatively TRBD1 (5 bases). In germline, CDR1 is KGHDR, CDR2 SFDVKD. Trimming left V 0 bases short and J 2 bases short, with 15 bases between. CDR3 size: 17 residues. For the CDR3, the DNA is TGTGCCACCAGTGATTTGGGGGCAGGACCAATACAAGAGACCCAGTACTTC. Protein sequence: CATSDLGAGPIQETQYF.

The chain has TRBV24-1 and TRBJ1-2, with no clear D. Deletions cut 4 bases from V and 8 bases from J, with 13 bases between. The germline V gene encodes CDR1 KGHDR and CDR2 SFDVKD. The CDR3 consists of 13 residues. CDR3 in DNA: TGTGCCACCAGTGAGTCCGGGCTCCGCGGCTACACCTTC. Translated: CATSESGLRGYTF.

J is TRBJ1-4 and V is TRBV5-1, with D maybe TRBD1 (5 bases). Trimming stripped 0 bases from V and 2 bases from J, with 11 bases between. Germline loops: CDR1 SGHRS, CDR2 YFSETQ. The CDR3 spans 16 residues. In DNA form, the CDR3 reads TGCGCCAGCAGCTTGGCTGGCCAGGGTACTAATGAAAAACTGTTTTTT. Residues: CASSLAGQGTNEKLFF.